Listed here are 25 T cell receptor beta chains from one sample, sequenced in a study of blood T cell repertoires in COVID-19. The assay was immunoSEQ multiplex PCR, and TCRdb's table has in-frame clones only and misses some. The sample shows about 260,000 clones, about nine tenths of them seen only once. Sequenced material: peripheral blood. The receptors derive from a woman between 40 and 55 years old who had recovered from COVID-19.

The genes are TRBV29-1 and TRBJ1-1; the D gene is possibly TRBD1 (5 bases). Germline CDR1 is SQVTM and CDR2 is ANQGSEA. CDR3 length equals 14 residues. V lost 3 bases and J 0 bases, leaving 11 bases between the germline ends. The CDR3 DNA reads TGCAGCGTTGAGGGGACTGCAATGAACACTGAAGCTTTCTTT. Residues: CSVEGTAMNTEAFF.

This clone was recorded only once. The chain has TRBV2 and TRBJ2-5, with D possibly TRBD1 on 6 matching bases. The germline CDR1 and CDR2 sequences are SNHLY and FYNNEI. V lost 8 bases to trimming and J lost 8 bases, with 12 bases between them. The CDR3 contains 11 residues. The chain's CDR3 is CASGPRGTQYF. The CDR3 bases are TGTGCCAGCGGCCCCAGGGGAACCCAGTACTTC.

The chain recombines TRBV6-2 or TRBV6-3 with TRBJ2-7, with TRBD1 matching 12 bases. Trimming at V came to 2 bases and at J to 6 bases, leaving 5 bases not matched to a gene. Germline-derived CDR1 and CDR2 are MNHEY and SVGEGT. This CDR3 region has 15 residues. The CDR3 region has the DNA TGTGCCAGCAGTTACGGGGGGACAGGGGGCATCGAGCAGTACTTC. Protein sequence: CASSYGGTGGIEQYF.

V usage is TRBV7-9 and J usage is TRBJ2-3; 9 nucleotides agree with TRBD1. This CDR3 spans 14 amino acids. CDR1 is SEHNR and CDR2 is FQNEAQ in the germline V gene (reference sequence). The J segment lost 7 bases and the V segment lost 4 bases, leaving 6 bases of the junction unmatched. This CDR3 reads CASSSYRGLNTQYF. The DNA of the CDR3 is TGTGCCAGCAGCTCCTACAGGGGGCTAAATACGCAGTATTTT.

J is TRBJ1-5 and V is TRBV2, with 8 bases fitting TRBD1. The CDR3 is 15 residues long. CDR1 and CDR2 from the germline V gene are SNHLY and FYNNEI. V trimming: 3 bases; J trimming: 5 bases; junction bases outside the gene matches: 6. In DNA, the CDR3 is TGTGCCAGCAGTGATAGGCAGGGGGCTTATCAGCCCCAGCATTTT. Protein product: CASSDRQGAYQPQHF.

CDR3 in amino acids: CASSPQRTGSNEQFF. DNA for the CDR3: TGTGCCAGCTCACCACAAAGGACAGGGAGCAATGAGCAGTTCTTC. The chain links TRBV18 to TRBJ2-1; 8 bases agree with TRBD1. Looked up from germline, CDR1 is KGHSH and CDR2 is LQKENI. CDR3 length equals 15 residues. The trim removed 1 base at V and 6 bases at J, leaving 5 bases unmatched.

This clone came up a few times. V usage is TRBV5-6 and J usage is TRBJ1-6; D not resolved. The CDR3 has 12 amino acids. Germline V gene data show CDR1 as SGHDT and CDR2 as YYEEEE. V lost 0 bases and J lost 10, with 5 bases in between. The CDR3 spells CASSLGGSPLHF. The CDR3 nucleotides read TGTGCCAGCAGCTTGGGCGGGTCACCCCTCCACTTT.

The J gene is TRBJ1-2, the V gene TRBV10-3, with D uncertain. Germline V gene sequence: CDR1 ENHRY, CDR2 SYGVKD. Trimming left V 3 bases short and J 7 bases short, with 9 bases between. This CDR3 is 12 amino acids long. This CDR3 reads CAISDIGGGYTF. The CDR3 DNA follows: TGTGCCATCAGTGACATAGGAGGTGGCTACACCTTC.

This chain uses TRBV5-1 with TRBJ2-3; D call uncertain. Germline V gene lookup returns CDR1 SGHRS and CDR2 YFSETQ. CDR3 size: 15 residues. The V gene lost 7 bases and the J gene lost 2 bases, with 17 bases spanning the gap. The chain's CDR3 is CASCPRSPNTDTQYF. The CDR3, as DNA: TGCGCCAGCTGCCCTAGATCGCCCAACACAGATACGCAGTATTTT.

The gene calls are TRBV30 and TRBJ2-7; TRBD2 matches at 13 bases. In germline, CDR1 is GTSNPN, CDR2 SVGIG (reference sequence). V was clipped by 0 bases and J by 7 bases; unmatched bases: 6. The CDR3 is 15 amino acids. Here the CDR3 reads CAWSVGLAGVFEQYF. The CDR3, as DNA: TGTGCCTGGAGTGTCGGACTAGCGGGGGTATTTGAGCAGTACTTC.

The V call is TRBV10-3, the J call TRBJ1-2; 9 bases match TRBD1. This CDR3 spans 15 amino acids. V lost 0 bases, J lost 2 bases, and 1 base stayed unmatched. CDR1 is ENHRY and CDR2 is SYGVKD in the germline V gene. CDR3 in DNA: TGTGCCATCAGTGAGTCGGGGACAGGGAACTATGGCTACACCTTC. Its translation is CAISESGTGNYGYTF.

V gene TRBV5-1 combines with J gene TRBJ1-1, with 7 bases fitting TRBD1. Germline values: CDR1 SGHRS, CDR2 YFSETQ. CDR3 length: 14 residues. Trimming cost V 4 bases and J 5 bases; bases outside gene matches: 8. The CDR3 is CASSGGQPGTEAFF. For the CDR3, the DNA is TGCGCCAGCAGCGGGGGACAGCCGGGGACTGAAGCTTTCTTT.

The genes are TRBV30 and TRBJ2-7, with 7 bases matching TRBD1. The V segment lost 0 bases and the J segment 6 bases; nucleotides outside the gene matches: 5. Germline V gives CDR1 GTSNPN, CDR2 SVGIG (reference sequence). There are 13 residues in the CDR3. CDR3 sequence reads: CAWSVNPGGEQYF. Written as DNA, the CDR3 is TGTGCCTGGAGTGTAAACCCAGGGGGCGAGCAGTACTTC. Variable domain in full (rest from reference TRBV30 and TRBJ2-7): SQTIHQWPATLVQPVGSPLSLECTVEGTSNPNLYWYRQAAGRGLQLLFYSVGIGQISSEVPQNLSASRPQDRQFILSSKKLLLSDSGFYLCAWSVNPGGEQYFGPGTRLTVT.

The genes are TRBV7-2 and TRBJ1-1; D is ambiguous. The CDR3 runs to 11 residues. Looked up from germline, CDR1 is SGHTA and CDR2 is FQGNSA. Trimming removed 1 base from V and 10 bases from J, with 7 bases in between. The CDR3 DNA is TGTGCCAGCAGCTTAGAGCGGAGAGCTTTCTTT. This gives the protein CASSLERRAFF. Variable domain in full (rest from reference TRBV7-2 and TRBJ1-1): GAGVSQSPSNKVTEKGKDVELRCDPISGHTALYWYRQSLGQGLEFLIYFQGNSAPDKSGLPSDRFSAERTGGSVSTLTIQRTQQEDSAVYLCASSLERRAFFGQGTRLTVV.

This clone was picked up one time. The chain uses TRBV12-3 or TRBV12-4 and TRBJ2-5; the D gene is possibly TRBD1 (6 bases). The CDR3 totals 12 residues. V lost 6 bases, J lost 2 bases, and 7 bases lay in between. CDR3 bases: TGTGCCAGCAGAAGGGGGCAAGAGACCCAGTACTTC. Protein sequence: CASRRGQETQYF.

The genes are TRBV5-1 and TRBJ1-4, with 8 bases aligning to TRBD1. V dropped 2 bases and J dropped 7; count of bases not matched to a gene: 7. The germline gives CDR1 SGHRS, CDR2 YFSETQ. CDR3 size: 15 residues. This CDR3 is CASSFSRGQGEKLFF. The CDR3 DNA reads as TGCGCCAGCAGCTTCTCCAGGGGGCAGGGTGAAAAACTGTTTTTT.

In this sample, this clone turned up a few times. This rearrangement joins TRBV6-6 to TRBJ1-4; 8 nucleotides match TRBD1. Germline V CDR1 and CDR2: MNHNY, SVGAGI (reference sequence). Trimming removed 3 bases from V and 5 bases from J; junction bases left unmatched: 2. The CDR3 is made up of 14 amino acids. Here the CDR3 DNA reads TGTGCCAGCAGTTATTGGGACAGGAATGAAAAACTGTTTTTT. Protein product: CASSYWDRNEKLFF.

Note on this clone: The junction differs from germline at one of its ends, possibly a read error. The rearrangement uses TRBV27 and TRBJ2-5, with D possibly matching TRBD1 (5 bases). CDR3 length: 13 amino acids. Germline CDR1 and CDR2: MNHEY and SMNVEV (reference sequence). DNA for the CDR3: TGTGCCAGCAGTTTGGGGCGGCAGGAGAGCCAGTACTTC. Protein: CASSLGRQESQYF.

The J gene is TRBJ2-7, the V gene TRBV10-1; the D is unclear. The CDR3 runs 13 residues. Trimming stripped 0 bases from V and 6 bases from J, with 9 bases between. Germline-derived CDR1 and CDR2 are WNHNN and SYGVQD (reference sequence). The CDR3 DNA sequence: TGCGCCAGCAGTGAGTCTGCCTACAGCGAGCAGTACTTC. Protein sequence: CASSESAYSEQYF.

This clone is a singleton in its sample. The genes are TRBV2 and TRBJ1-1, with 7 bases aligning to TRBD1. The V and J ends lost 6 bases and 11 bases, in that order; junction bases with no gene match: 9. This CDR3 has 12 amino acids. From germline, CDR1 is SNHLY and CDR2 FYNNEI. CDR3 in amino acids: CASRADRVRAFF. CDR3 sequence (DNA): TGTGCCAGCAGAGCAGACAGGGTAAGGGCTTTCTTT.

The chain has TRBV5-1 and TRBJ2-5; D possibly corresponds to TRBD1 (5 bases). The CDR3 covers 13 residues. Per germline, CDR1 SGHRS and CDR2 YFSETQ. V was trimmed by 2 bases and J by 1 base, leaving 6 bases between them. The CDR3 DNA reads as TGCGCCAGCAGCTTCAGGGTCCAAGAGACCCAGTACTTC. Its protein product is CASSFRVQETQYF.

The CDR3 here is CASSELLPETQYF. CDR3 bases: TGTGCCAGCAGTGAGCTTCTACCAGAGACCCAGTACTTC. This chain connects TRBV25-1 to TRBJ2-5, with D hard to call. Trimming shortened V by 3 bases and J by 4 bases, and 9 bases separated the two germline ends. The CDR3 has 13 residues. The V gene's germline CDR1 is MGHDK and CDR2 SYGVNS.

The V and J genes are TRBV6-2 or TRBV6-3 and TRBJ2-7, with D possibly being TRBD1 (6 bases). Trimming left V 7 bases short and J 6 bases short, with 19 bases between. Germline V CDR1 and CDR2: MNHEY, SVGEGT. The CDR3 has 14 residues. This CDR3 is CASTPTGIAREQYF. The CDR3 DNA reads TGTGCCAGCACCCCCACAGGGATCGCACGCGAGCAGTACTTC.

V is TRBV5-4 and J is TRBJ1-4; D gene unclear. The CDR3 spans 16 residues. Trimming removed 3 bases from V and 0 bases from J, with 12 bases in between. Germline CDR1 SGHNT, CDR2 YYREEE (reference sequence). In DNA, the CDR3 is TGTGCCAGCAGCTCAAACACCTTTGCAACTAATGAAAAACTGTTTTTT. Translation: CASSSNTFATNEKLFF.

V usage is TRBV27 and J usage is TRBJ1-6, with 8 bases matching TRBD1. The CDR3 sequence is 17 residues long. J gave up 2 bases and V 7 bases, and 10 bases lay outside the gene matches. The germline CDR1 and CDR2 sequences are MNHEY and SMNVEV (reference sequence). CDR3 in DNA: TGTGCCAGCACCGAGCTAGGACAGGGCCCCTATAATTCACCCCTCCACTTT. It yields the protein CASTELGQGPYNSPLHF.